The TCR beta chain under discussion was sequenced for a study of technical replicates of blood from a handful of donors. Profiled with immunoSEQ multiplex PCR; TCRdb holds only in-frame clones, not every one. The sample lists around 93,000 clones; more than 85% were seen once. The clonotype was recovered from a human donor in good health. Material: T cells isolated from PBMCs.

The CDR3 DNA is TGTGCCAGTAGTGGGGGACTAGCGGGGGTGAGCACAGATACGCAGTATTTT. Residues: CASSGGLAGVSTDTQYF. The V call is TRBV19, the J call TRBJ2-3; 14 bases match TRBD2. Trimming at V came to 5 bases and at J to 0 bases, leaving 4 bases not matched to a gene. The CDR3 contains 17 residues. Per germline, CDR1 LNHDA and CDR2 SQIVND (reference sequence). The variable domain in full, completed from reference TRBV19 and TRBJ2-3, reads DGGITQSPKYLFRKEGQNVTLSCEQNLNHDAMYWYRQDPGQGLRLIYYSQIVNDFQKGDIAEGYSVSREKKESFPLTVTSAQKNPTAFYLCASSGGLAGVSTDTQYFGPGTRLTVL.